The clone carrying this T cell receptor beta chain has more than one count but fewer than ten. The antigen is not known. The sample comes from a study of T-cell reconstitution after alpha-beta-depleted transplantation in children. Whole-study results and caveats: It was surviving recipient T cells and thymic progenitors that gave some patients high TCRbeta diversity at day 60. Alpha-beta T cells present about two months after transplant were reported to originate from several hundred expanded graft clones. T-cell numbers and diversity one year post-transplant derived largely from freshly generated T cells.

Construction of the TCRbeta library involved unique molecular identifiers. TCRdb itself ran the PCR reads through MiXCR, one entry per CDR3 protein. Altogether 600,000 to 700,000 distinct CDR3 sequences are present, around 13% being singletons, with the ten largest covering roughly 0.84%. The CDR3 is made up of 17 amino acids. V lost 5 bases and J lost 2, with 22 bases in between. Per the germline V gene, CDR1 is SGHTA and CDR2 is FQGNSA. This receptor was obtained from a girl aged 2-10 years with congenital amegakaryocytic thrombocytopenia, due to receive a stem cell transplant. Sequences were derived from PBMCs, sampled before TCRalphabeta/CD19-depleted stem cell transplant. The genes are TRBV7-2 and TRBJ2-7, with D unresolved. CDR3 DNA sequence: TGTGCCAGCAGCGTAAACACAATAGGCCGATCTCCCTACGAGCAGTACTTC. It encodes CASSVNTIGRSPYEQYF.